Described below is a single TCR beta chain sequence and its context. This entry comes from a study of blood T cell repertoires in COVID-19. Turning to the study itself: PBMCs, B-cell-depleted T cells, or T cells were the source of the cDNA or gDNA that made up the material.

V was trimmed by 1 base and J by 5 bases, leaving 6 bases between them. CDR1 MDHEN and CDR2 SYDVKM come from the germline V gene. The CDR3 sequence is 14 residues long. As originally analysed: Nucleated cell counts were estimated from reference gene primer amplification. TCRdb keeps only in-frame clones here, not all; method: immunoSEQ multiplex PCR. That table gives V, J and clone size, and the DNA gave D and trimming. The sample records 200,000 to 300,000 clones, roughly 80% being singletons. The genes are TRBV28 and TRBJ1-6; D is unresolved. Sequencing input: peripheral blood. This receptor was taken from a woman older than 75 with acute or convalescent COVID-19. The CDR3 sequence: CASSLSPDNSPLHF. The CDR3 region has the DNA TGTGCCAGCAGTTTATCTCCTGATAATTCACCCCTCCACTTT.